A single sample gave rise to the 16 T cell receptor beta chains below, sequenced in a study of human T cells and chemical hapten exposure. TCRdb reanalysed the RACE reads using MiXCR and keeps one entry per CDR3 protein. The sample records around 100,000 distinct CDR3 sequences, 11% being singletons. As to time point: patch test 1, 2 weeks after DPC sensitization. Treatment specified: therapeutic diphenylcyclopropenone sensitization with weekly scalp DPC. The sequencing here drew on whole blood, taken in connection with sensitization to the hapten diphenylcyclopropenone (DPC). Source of these receptors: a woman aged 40 to 50 with alopecia areata. Some clones in this sample may be carry-over from other donors' samples.

V is TRBV29-1 and J is TRBJ1-2, with TRBD1 matching over 7 bases. The CDR3 is 13 amino acids. Germline CDR1 and CDR2: SQVTM and ANQGSEA. The J segment lost 3 bases and the V segment lost 3 bases, leaving 4 bases of the junction unmatched. CDR3 sequence reads: CSVDLTGDYGYTF. CDR3 nucleotides: TGCAGCGTTGACTTAACAGGGGACTATGGCTACACCTTC.

This clonotype has a handful of counts. The chain combines TRBV7-3 with TRBJ2-2; perhaps TRBD2 as D (6 bases). Germline V gene data show CDR1 as SGHTA and CDR2 as FQGTGA. Trimming shortened V by 2 bases and J by 7 bases, and 11 bases separated the two germline ends. The CDR3 sequence is 14 residues long. CDR3 DNA: TGTGCCAGCAGCTTAGCGGGGAACGACGGGGAGCTGTTTTTT. This gives the protein CASSLAGNDGELFF.

This clonotype was observed a few times. This rearrangement joins TRBV7-2 to TRBJ1-1; D call uncertain. The V end was cut by 0 bases, the J end by 1 base, with 6 bases between. The CDR3 covers 14 residues. Germline CDR1 and CDR2: SGHTA and FQGNSA. The CDR3, as DNA: TGTGCCAGCAGCTTAGCTTTGGGGAACACTGAAGCTTTCTTT. Amino acids: CASSLALGNTEAFF.

This clonotype was counted between two and nine times. This chain uses TRBV29-1 with TRBJ2-6, with no clear D. Per germline, CDR1 SQVTM and CDR2 ANQGSEA. The CDR3 totals 14 residues. Trimming pared 2 bases from V and 0 bases from J, leaving 5 bases between. Here the CDR3 DNA reads TGCAGCGTTGAATTAGACTCTGGGGCCAACGTCCTGACTTTC. Amino acids: CSVELDSGANVLTF.

This clonotype came up a few times. V is TRBV28 and J is TRBJ1-1; 8 bases line up with TRBD1. With V trimmed by 6 bases and J by 5 bases, 8 bases remained unmatched. The germline gives CDR1 MDHEN, CDR2 SYDVKM. This CDR3 spans 14 amino acids. The CDR3 spells CASRRQGAVTEAFF. In DNA form, the CDR3 reads TGTGCCAGCAGGCGCCAGGGGGCTGTGACTGAAGCTTTCTTT.

This clonotype appeared many times. CDR3 coding DNA: TGCAGCGTTGTAAGGGGGCTCTCCTACAATGAGCAGTTCTTC. Its translation: CSVVRGLSYNEQFF. V is TRBV29-1 and J is TRBJ2-1; 7 bases fit TRBD1. V lost 4 bases and J lost 0; bases outside the gene matches: 3. The CDR3 consists of 14 residues. CDR1 is SQVTM, CDR2 ANQGSEA, per germline.

This chain links TRBV12-3 or TRBV12-4 with TRBJ2-5, with D possibly being TRBD2 (5 bases). The CDR3 covers 16 residues. The germline V and J ends were trimmed by 1 base and 2 bases, with 14 bases remaining between them. The CDR3 loop reads CASSLGEGGGQETQYF. The CDR3 coding sequence is TGTGCCAGCAGTTTAGGTGAAGGAGGTGGGCAAGAGACCCAGTACTTC.

In its sample, this clonotype was seen many times. V usage is TRBV27 and J usage is TRBJ1-1; 8 nucleotides line up with TRBD1. The V segment lost 5 bases and the J segment 3 bases; nucleotides outside the gene matches: 8. The germline gives CDR1 MNHEY, CDR2 SMNVEV (reference sequence). The CDR3 is made up of 15 amino acids. CDR3 in amino acids: CASSRRDRRDTEAFF. CDR3 bases: TGTGCCAGCAGTAGGCGGGACAGGAGGGACACTGAAGCTTTCTTT.

This clonotype showed up just a few times. The rearrangement uses TRBV28 and TRBJ1-2; D is possibly TRBD1 (5 bases). Trimming took 2 bases from V and 8 from J, leaving 15 bases between them. Looked up from germline, CDR1 is MDHEN and CDR2 is SYDVKM. CDR3 size: 14 residues. CDR3 nucleotides: TGTGCCAGCAGTTTACGAGGGCCAGGGTTCGGCTACACCTTC. It yields the protein CASSLRGPGFGYTF.

A few counts support this clonotype. The chain employs TRBV4-1 and TRBJ1-3; D ambiguous. CDR1 and CDR2 (germline): MGHRA, YSYEKL. V was shortened by 2 bases and J by 0 bases, with 8 bases between the two germline ends. The CDR3 runs to 15 residues. This CDR3 reads CASSQTRTSGNTIYF. CDR3 DNA sequence: TGCGCCAGCAGCCAAACGAGGACCTCTGGAAACACCATATATTTT.

This clonotype was detected many times. V gene TRBV7-9 combines with J gene TRBJ2-1; D unclear. CDR1 SEHNR and CDR2 FQNEAQ come from the germline V gene (reference sequence). V lost 5 bases, J lost 3 bases, and 11 bases lay in between. The CDR3 totals 14 residues. CDR3 coding DNA: TGTGCCAGCAGCGCAGAGTACTACTACAATGAGCAGTTCTTC. It is translated as CASSAEYYYNEQFF.

The chain joins TRBV5-1 to TRBJ2-5; perhaps D is TRBD1 or TRBD2 (5 bases each). Germline CDR1 reads SGHRS; CDR2 reads YFSETQ. V shed 0 bases and J shed 1 base, with 10 bases lying between them. CDR3 length equals 15 residues. CDR3 amino acids: CASSLGGGTQETQYF. CDR3 in DNA: TGCGCCAGCAGCTTGGGTGGGGGTACCCAAGAGACCCAGTACTTC.

In this sample, this clonotype turned up many times. V gene TRBV27 combines with J gene TRBJ2-2; D may be TRBD1 (6 bases). The V end was cut by 4 bases, the J end by 6 bases, with 15 bases between. The CDR3 runs to 15 residues. The germline gives CDR1 MNHEY, CDR2 SMNVEV (reference sequence). The CDR3 loop reads CASSSLQGPAGELFF. The CDR3 nucleotides are TGTGCCAGCAGTTCACTACAGGGACCCGCCGGGGAGCTGTTTTTT.

In its sample, this clonotype was seen many times. The rearrangement links TRBV7-9 to TRBJ2-5, with D uncertain. Germline assignment: CDR1 SEHNR and CDR2 FQNEAQ (reference sequence). The CDR3 contains 13 residues. The V end lost 4 bases, the J end lost 7 bases, and 13 bases lay between the germline ends. The CDR3 sequence is CASSSKQLGTQYF. The CDR3 region has the DNA TGTGCCAGCAGCTCGAAGCAATTGGGGACCCAGTACTTC.

This clonotype has just a few counts. The chain uses TRBV7-2 and TRBJ1-4; no reliable D call. The V and J ends lost 6 bases and 3 bases respectively, with 14 bases between them. The CDR3 spans 15 residues. CDR1 is SGHTA, CDR2 FQGNSA, per germline. The CDR3 protein is CASRGDGRANEKLFF. CDR3 in DNA: TGTGCCAGCAGGGGAGACGGACGGGCTAATGAAAAACTGTTTTTT.

This clonotype was counted many times. V is TRBV20-1 and J is TRBJ2-1; 9 bases line up with TRBD2. Trimming removed 0 bases from V and 7 bases from J; junction bases left unmatched: 4. Germline V gives CDR1 DFQATT, CDR2 SNEGSKA (reference sequence). The CDR3 has 14 residues. The CDR3: CSARDSGRGNEQFF. In DNA form, the CDR3 reads TGCAGTGCTAGAGATAGCGGGAGAGGGAATGAGCAGTTCTTC.